The 9 T cell receptor beta chains in this list originate from one sample, sequenced in a study of regulatory T cells in long-lasting Graves disease. This sample's time point: newly diagnosed GD, antithyroid drugs for less than 3 months. Construction of the TCR library relied on RNA isolated from PBMCs. For TCR beta, libraries came from iRepertoire HTBI primers and Arm-PCR of CDR3 regions. TCRdb reanalysed the multiplex PCR reads using MiXCR and keeps one entry per CDR3 protein. This table holds roughly 410,000 distinct CDR3 sequences, approximately 15% found once. These data were likewise used in another study, on T cells in Graves' hyperthyroidism and ophthalmopathy.

The material was peripheral blood mononuclear cells (PBMCs), obtained at new diagnosis, from a patient treated with antithyroid drugs. These receptor sequences come from a woman aged 40 to 50 with Graves disease.

The gene calls are TRBV12-3 or TRBV12-4 and TRBJ2-5; D might be TRBD1 (5 bases). V shed 0 bases and J shed 0 bases, with 14 bases lying between them. The CDR3 has 17 amino acids. The DNA of the CDR3 is TGTGCCAGCAGTTTAGCTGGCAAAAGGGGCGACCAAGAGACCCAGTACTTC. Protein: CASSLAGKRGDQETQYF.

This clonotype appeared many times. V usage is TRBV5-5 and J usage is TRBJ2-1; the D is unclear. The germline gives CDR1 SGHKS, CDR2 YYEKEE (reference sequence). Trimming took 0 bases from V and 0 from J, leaving 7 bases between them. The CDR3 consists of 15 residues. CDR3 in amino acids: CASSLGLSSYNEQFF. CDR3 nucleotide sequence: TGTGCCAGCAGCTTGGGTTTGAGCTCCTACAATGAGCAGTTCTTC.

There are many counts of this clonotype. The rearrangement joins TRBV6-1 to TRBJ2-7; TRBD1 aligns across 7 bases. The V gene's germline CDR1 is MNHNS and CDR2 SASEGT. This CDR3 has 15 amino acids. The J segment lost 0 bases and the V segment lost 5 bases, leaving 7 bases of the junction unmatched. DNA for the CDR3: TGTGCCAGCAGTCCTACAGGGGACAGCTCCTACGAGCAGTACTTC. Translating it yields CASSPTGDSSYEQYF.

The CDR3 here is CASSPHHNEQFF. CDR3 sequence (DNA): TGTGCCAGCAGCCCTCACCACAATGAGCAGTTCTTC. V and J are TRBV9 and TRBJ2-1; D is undetermined. V shed 4 bases and J shed 5 bases, with 7 bases lying between them. The CDR3 runs 12 residues. In germline, CDR1 is SGDLS, CDR2 YYNGEE.

The chain recombines TRBV4-1 with TRBJ2-7, with D unclear. Per germline, CDR1 MGHRA and CDR2 YSYEKL. The CDR3 is 14 amino acids. Trimming shortened V by 0 bases and J by 6 bases, and 12 bases separated the two germline ends. CDR3 sequence reads: CASSQDRWASEQYF. CDR3 bases: TGCGCCAGCAGCCAAGACCGTTGGGCGTCCGAGCAGTACTTC.

This chain connects TRBV18 to TRBJ2-7, with unresolved D. V was cut by 1 base and J by 1 base, with 11 bases left in between. The CDR3 runs to 15 residues. Germline V gene data show CDR1 as KGHSH and CDR2 as LQKENI. CDR3 DNA sequence: TGTGCCAGCTCACCACGCAAGGCCGGGTCCTACGAGCAGTACTTC. Its translation is CASSPRKAGSYEQYF.

This clonotype was found a few times. The genes are TRBV29-1 and TRBJ2-1; TRBD2 matches 12 bases. Germline trimming cut 7 bases from V and 10 bases from J; bases unmatched to any gene: 5. Per germline, CDR1 SQVTM and CDR2 ANQGSEA. This CDR3 comprises 12 residues. This CDR3 reads CSARLAGVEQFF. The CDR3 nucleotides are TGCAGCGCCCGACTAGCGGGAGTAGAGCAGTTCTTC.

This clonotype was observed many times. The J gene is TRBJ1-4, the V gene TRBV19; D possibly corresponds to TRBD1 (6 bases). CDR1 is LNHDA and CDR2 is SQIVND in the germline V gene (reference sequence). This CDR3 has 15 amino acids. The V and J ends lost 5 bases and 8 bases respectively, with 18 bases between them. The CDR3 loop is CASSGRQAPGEKLFF. The CDR3 DNA reads TGTGCCAGTAGTGGCAGACAGGCCCCGGGCGAAAAACTGTTTTTT.

The J gene is TRBJ1-4, the V gene TRBV19; no clear D. The CDR3 contains 16 residues. From germline, CDR1 is LNHDA and CDR2 SQIVND (reference sequence). V was pared by 4 bases and J by 6 bases, with 18 bases between. The CDR3, as DNA: TGTGCCAGTAGTAGCACCGCGACTTCCTGGGATGAAAAACTGTTTTTT. Translation gives CASSSTATSWDEKLFF.